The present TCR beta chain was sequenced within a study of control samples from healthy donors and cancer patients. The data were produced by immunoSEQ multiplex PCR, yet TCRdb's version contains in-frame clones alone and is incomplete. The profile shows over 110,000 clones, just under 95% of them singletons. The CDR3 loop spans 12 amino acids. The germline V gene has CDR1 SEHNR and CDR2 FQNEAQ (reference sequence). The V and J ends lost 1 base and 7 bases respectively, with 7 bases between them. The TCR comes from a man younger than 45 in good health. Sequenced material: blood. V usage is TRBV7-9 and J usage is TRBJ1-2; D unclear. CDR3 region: CASSLDGVGYTF. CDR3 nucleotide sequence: TGTGCCAGCAGCTTAGATGGGGTTGGCTACACCTTC.